A selection of T cell receptor beta chains follows, all from one sample in a study of human CD4 T cells and Enterobacteriaceae. Profiled with immunoSEQ multiplex PCR; TCRdb holds only in-frame clones, not every one. The top ten clones hold around 0.96% of a sample with roughly 28,000 clones, about 82% of them seen once. The sample comprised memory CD4+ T cells from blood. The source of these receptors is a human donor in good health. Each CDR3 is given with its conserved first and last residue. A D gene is named only where the DNA matches it firmly. Clone size is shown for a subset of rows, as once, few, many or a class of expanded clone.

>TRBJ1-2|NA|TRBV19|14|NA
CASSIDSSNYGYTF
TGTGCCAGTAGTATAGACAGCTCTAACTATGGCTACACCTTC
>TRBJ2-1|NA|TRBV7-3|15|TRBD1
CASSLRGQGAVEQFF
TGTGCCAGCAGCTTAAGGGGACAGGGGGCAGTTGAGCAGTTCTTC
>TRBJ1-4|few|TRBV10-3|14|NA
CAISEGRTNEKLFF
TGTGCCATCAGTGAGGGAAGAACTAATGAAAAACTGTTTTTT
>TRBJ2-7|NA|TRBV20-1|11|NA
CSGGRGFEQYF
TGCAGTGGGGGGCGAGGGTTCGAGCAGTACTTC
>TRBJ2-1|NA|TRBV5-1|16|TRBD2
CASSLGSGGAANEQFF
TGCGCCAGCAGCTTGGGTAGCGGGGGGGCCGCCAATGAGCAGTTCTTC
>TRBJ2-3|NA|TRBV6-1|14|TRBD2
CASRLLAFTDTQYF
TGTGCCAGCAGACTACTAGCGTTCACAGATACGCAGTATTTT
>TRBJ2-7|NA|TRBV11-3|12|NA
CASSFVSYEQYF
TGTGCCAGCAGCTTCGTGTCCTACGAGCAGTACTTC
>TRBJ2-7|NA|TRBV7-2|14|TRBD1
CASSDRQGGYEQYF
TGTGCCAGCAGCGACCGACAGGGCGGGTACGAGCAGTACTTC
>TRBJ1-3|few|TRBV5-1|13|NA
CASSSGSGGTIYF
TGCGCCAGCAGCTCGGGATCTGGTGGCACCATATATTTT
>TRBJ1-1|NA|TRBV29-1|9|NA
CSGDTEAFF
TGCAGCGGGGACACTGAAGCTTTCTTT
>TRBJ2-1|NA|TRBV11-3|13|NA
CASSLNSGYEQFF
TGTGCCAGCAGCTTAAATTCCGGGTATGAGCAGTTCTTC
>TRBJ2-2|NA|TRBV19|16|TRBD2
CASSIASGGYTGELFF
TGTGCCAGTAGTATAGCTAGCGGGGGATACACCGGGGAGCTGTTTTTT